This T cell receptor beta chain was observed in a study of identifying expanded T cells in peripheral blood. This clone appeared a few times. Per germline, CDR1 LNHDA and CDR2 SQIVND (reference sequence). The CDR3 runs 13 residues. The V and J ends lost 6 bases and 3 bases respectively, with 12 bases between them. The method was immunoSEQ multiplex PCR; TCRdb's version includes in-frame clones alone and lacks a portion of them. This sample has 120,000 or so clones, with about 80% found just once. The TCR was taken from a person aged 18 to 75 in good health. The chain links TRBV19 to TRBJ2-7; D is uncertain. Sequencing input: blood. The CDR3, as DNA: TGTGCCAGTAGGAGCCTGGATAACTACGAGCAGTACTTC. This gives the protein CASRSLDNYEQYF.